This TCR beta chain comes out of a study of shared clonotypes between healthy human individuals. Overall study context: Donors consisted of a couple of women and a few men between 18 and 49.

Sequenced by immunoSEQ multiplex PCR; TCRdb stores in-frame clones only, minus some. The table lists approximately 470,000 clones, more than 65% of them singletons. CDR1 SGHTA and CDR2 FQGNSA come from the germline V gene. Trimming removed 1 base from V and 3 bases from J, with 9 bases in between. This CDR3 spans 14 amino acids. Comments on this clone: This CDR3 is also generated by other DNA sequences in the sample.

This chain joins TRBV7-2 and TRBJ2-5, with no clear D. This sequence originates from a woman aged 40 to 55 in good health. Some clones in this sample may be carry-over from other donors' samples. The specimen sequenced was PBMCs. The CDR3: CASSLVSREETQYF. The CDR3 bases are TGTGCCAGCAGCTTAGTTAGCAGAGAAGAGACCCAGTACTTC.